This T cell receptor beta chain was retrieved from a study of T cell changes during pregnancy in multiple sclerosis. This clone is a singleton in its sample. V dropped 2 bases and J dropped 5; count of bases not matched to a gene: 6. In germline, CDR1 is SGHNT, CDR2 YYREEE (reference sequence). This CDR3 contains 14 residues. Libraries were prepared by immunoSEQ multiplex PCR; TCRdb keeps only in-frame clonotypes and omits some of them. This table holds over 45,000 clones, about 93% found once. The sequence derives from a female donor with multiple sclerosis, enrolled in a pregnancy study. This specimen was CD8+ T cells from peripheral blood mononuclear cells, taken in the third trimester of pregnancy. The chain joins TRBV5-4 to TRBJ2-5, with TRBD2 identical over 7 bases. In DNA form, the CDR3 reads TGTGCCAGCAGCTTCAGCGGGGCTGTCGAGACCCAGTACTTC. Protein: CASSFSGAVETQYF. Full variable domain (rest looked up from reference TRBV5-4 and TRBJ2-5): ETGVTQSPTHLIKTRGQQVTLRCSSQSGHNTVSWYQQALGQGPQFIFQYYREEENGRGNFPPRFSGLQFPNYSSELNVNALELDDSALYLCASSFSGAVETQYFGPGTRLLVL.